The rows below give T cell receptor beta chains drawn from one sample of a study of cytomegalovirus exposure and HLA in healthy donors. Clones were sequenced by immunoSEQ multiplex PCR, and TCRdb holds only the in-frame ones, with some missing. The repertoire holds more than 130,000 clones, with roughly four fifths as singletons. Sequenced input: PBMCs. Every receptor here comes from a woman aged 50 to 65 in good health and CMV-seronegative. The CDR3 runs from the conserved cysteine through the conserved F or W. D genes are given only for firm matches. Size tells how often a clone was seen (once, few, many) or the class of an expanded clone, and some rows leave it out.

j_call v_call clone_size d_call cdr3_length cdr3_aa cdr3_nt
TRBJ1-2 TRBV5-4 once NA 14 CASSLDGGWDGYTF TGTGCCAGCAGCTTGGATGGGGGCTGGGATGGCTACACCTTC
TRBJ1-1 TRBV27 NA TRBD1 15 CASSLRTGQNTEAFF TGTGCCAGCAGTCTACGGACAGGACAGAACACTGAAGCTTTCTTT
TRBJ1-1 TRBV18 NA TRBD1 14 CASQSRGPNTEAFF TGTGCCAGCCAGAGCAGGGGGCCGAACACTGAAGCTTTCTTT
TRBJ2-1 TRBV2 NA NA 15 CASNEGTSSYNEQFF TGTGCCAGCAATGAGGGCACCAGCTCCTACAATGAGCAGTTCTTC
TRBJ1-2 TRBV5-1 NA NA 14 CASSLSGGRNGYTF TGCGCCAGCAGCTTAAGTGGGGGCCGCAATGGCTACACCTTC
TRBJ1-6 TRBV15 NA NA 13 CATRGRGWSPLHF TGTGCCACCAGGGGCAGGGGATGGTCACCCCTCCACTTT
TRBJ2-5 TRBV4-1 NA NA 16 CASSQEARGYQETQYF TGCGCCAGCAGCCAAGAGGCTCGCGGTTACCAAGAGACCCAGTACTTC
TRBJ1-5 TRBV28 NA NA 15 CASSSQGAPYQPQHF TGTGCCAGCAGTTCACAGGGAGCCCCTTATCAGCCCCAGCATTTT
TRBJ2-5 TRBV4-1 NA NA 14 CASSHLGRGETQYF TGCGCCAGCAGCCATCTAGGCCGGGGAGAGACCCAGTACTTC
TRBJ1-5 TRBV5-1 few NA 15 CASSLSAGGEQPQHF TGCGCCAGCAGCTTGTCGGCAGGTGGGGAGCAGCCCCAGCATTTT
TRBJ1-6 TRBV7-2 NA TRBD1 15 CASSIPGQGRSPLHF TGTGCCAGCAGCATTCCGGGACAGGGCAGATCACCCCTCCACTTT
TRBJ2-2 TRBV4-1 NA NA 16 CASSQVATSGAGELFF TGCGCCAGCAGCCAAGTAGCGACTAGTGGGGCCGGGGAGCTGTTTTTT
TRBJ2-5 TRBV10-3 NA NA 11 CAIGGSETQYF TGTGCCATCGGTGGCAGTGAGACCCAGTACTTC
TRBJ2-5 TRBV5-1 NA NA 15 CASSLGQYNQETQYF TGCGCCAGCAGCTTGGGGCAGTACAACCAAGAGACCCAGTACTTC
TRBJ2-2 TRBV9 NA TRBD2 14 CASSVLSGAGELFF TGTGCCAGCAGCGTACTTAGCGGGGCCGGGGAGCTGTTTTTT
TRBJ1-1 TRBV10-3 once NA 15 CAISLSAGANTEAFF TGTGCCATCAGCCTTTCGGCGGGGGCTAACACTGAAGCTTTCTTT
TRBJ2-7 TRBV2 once NA 14 CASSGTTEPYEQYF TGTGCCAGCAGTGGGACTACCGAACCCTACGAGCAGTACTTC
TRBJ2-5 TRBV5-1 NA NA 17 CASSLGTEGGNQETQYF TGCGCCAGCAGCTTGGGGACCGAAGGAGGGAATCAAGAGACCCAGTACTTC
TRBJ2-3 TRBV19 NA NA 14 CASSWGVRTDTQYF TGTGCCAGTAGTTGGGGAGTACGCACAGATACGCAGTATTTT
TRBJ1-5 TRBV4-2 NA NA 13 CASSQGRDQPQHF TGTGCCAGCAGCCAAGGGCGGGATCAGCCCCAGCATTTT
TRBJ1-1 TRBV11-3 NA NA 14 CASSLGRANTEAFF TGTGCCAGCAGCTTGGGCAGGGCCAACACTGAAGCTTTCTTT
TRBJ2-7 TRBV7-9 once TRBD2 14 CASSIGGSSYEQYF TGTGCCAGCAGTATCGGGGGGTCCTCCTACGAGCAGTACTTC
TRBJ1-2 TRBV29-1 once NA 12 CSAQVTVYGYTF TGCAGCGCCCAGGTGACAGTCTATGGCTACACCTTC
TRBJ2-7 TRBV6-5 NA TRBD1 13 CASARQGTYEQYF TGTGCCAGCGCGAGACAGGGGACCTACGAGCAGTACTTC
TRBJ2-2 TRBV14 NA TRBD1 16 CASSPWDRRNTGELFF TGTGCCAGCAGCCCGTGGGACAGGAGGAACACCGGGGAGCTGTTTTTT
TRBJ2-7 TRBV11-2 once TRBD2 14 CASSLWTSGSEQYF TGTGCCAGCAGCTTGTGGACTAGCGGGTCCGAGCAGTACTTC
TRBJ1-5 TRBV30 NA TRBD1 17 CAWSEAGGYWSNQPQHF TGTGCCTGGAGTGAGGCAGGGGGCTATTGGAGCAATCAGCCCCAGCATTTT
TRBJ1-3 TRBV4-2 NA TRBD1 14 CASSHDRAGNTIYF TGTGCCAGCAGCCACGACAGGGCTGGAAACACCATATATTTT
TRBJ2-1 TRBV6-6 NA NA 12 CASSYSAQEQFF TGTGCCAGCAGTTACTCGGCCCAGGAGCAGTTCTTC
TRBJ1-1 TRBV10-3 NA NA 15 CAISESNRGNTEAFF TGTGCCATCAGTGAGTCGAATAGGGGGAACACTGAAGCTTTCTTT
TRBJ2-7 TRBV7-9 NA TRBD1 14 CASSPHGTDPEQYF TGTGCCAGCAGCCCCCACGGGACAGACCCCGAGCAGTACTTC